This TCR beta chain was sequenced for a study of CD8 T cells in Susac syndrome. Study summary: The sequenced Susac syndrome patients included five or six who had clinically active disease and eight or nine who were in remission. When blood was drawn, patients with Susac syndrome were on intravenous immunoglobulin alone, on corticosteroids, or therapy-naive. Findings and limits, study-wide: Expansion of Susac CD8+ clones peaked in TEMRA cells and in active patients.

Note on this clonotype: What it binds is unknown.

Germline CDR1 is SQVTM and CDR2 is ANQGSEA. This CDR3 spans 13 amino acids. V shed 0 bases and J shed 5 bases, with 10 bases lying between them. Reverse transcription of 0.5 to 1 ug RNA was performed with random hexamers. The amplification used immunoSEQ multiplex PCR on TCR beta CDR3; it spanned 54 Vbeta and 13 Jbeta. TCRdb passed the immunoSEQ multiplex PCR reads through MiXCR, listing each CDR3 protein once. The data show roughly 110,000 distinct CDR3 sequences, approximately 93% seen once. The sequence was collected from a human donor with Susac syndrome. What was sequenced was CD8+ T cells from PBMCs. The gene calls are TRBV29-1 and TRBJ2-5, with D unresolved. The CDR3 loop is CSVEDGLGETQYF. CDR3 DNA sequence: TGCAGCGTTGAAGATGGGCTAGGGGAGACCCAGTACTTC. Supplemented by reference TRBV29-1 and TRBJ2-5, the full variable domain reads SAVISQKPSRDICQRGTSLTIQCQVDSQVTMMFWYRQQPGQSLTLIATANQGSEATYESGFVIDKFPISRPNLTFSTLTVSNMSPEDSSIYLCSVEDGLGETQYFGPGTRLLVL.